A selection of T cell receptor beta chains follows, all from one sample in a study. MiXCR, applied by TCRdb to the 5' RACE reads, yields one record per CDR3 protein. The sample yields about 9,000 distinct CDR3 sequences, over 35% seen once. Specimen: Tregs sorted from a lymph node. The receptors were sampled from a female donor with breast cancer. CDR3s include the opening cysteine and the closing phenylalanine or tryptophan. The D gene is left open where the match is weak. Some rows have no size entry. The others give once, few or many, or a class for an expanded clone.

abundance	d_gene	v_gene	j_gene	CDR3aa	CDR3nt
few	NA	TRBV7-9	TRBJ2-2	CASKGLGENFGELFF	TGTGCCAGTAAGGGGCTGGGAGAAAATTTCGGGGAGCTGTTTTTT
NA	TRBD2	TRBV7-6	TRBJ2-1	CASSPTSGAEQFF	TGTGCCAGCAGCCCCACTAGCGGAGCAGAGCAGTTCTTC
NA	NA	TRBV10-3	TRBJ1-5	CAISDDNSNQPQHF	TGTGCCATCAGTGATGATAATAGCAATCAGCCCCAGCATTTT
few	NA	TRBV7-8	TRBJ1-2	CASSSHAGGTRGYTF	TGTGCCAGCAGCTCTCATGCAGGCGGCACCCGGGGCTACACCTTC
NA	TRBD1	TRBV9	TRBJ1-2	CASSVPETGNQPYGYTF	TGTGCCAGCAGCGTACCCGAGACAGGGAACCAACCTTATGGCTACACCTTC
NA	NA	TRBV6-5	TRBJ2-7	CASSYSSRVYEQHF	TGTGCCAGCAGTTACTCGTCCAGGGTCTACGAGCAGCACTTC
once	TRBD1	TRBV15	TRBJ2-7	CATSGARGTHEQYF	TGTGCCACCAGTGGGGCCAGGGGGACCCACGAGCAGTACTTC
NA	NA	TRBV27	TRBJ2-3	CASSSESDTQYF	TGTGCCAGCAGTTCTGAGTCAGATACGCAGTATTTT
NA	NA	TRBV20-1	TRBJ1-4	CSARGPNGDEKLFF	TGCAGTGCTAGAGGGCCAAACGGGGATGAAAAACTGTTTTTT
NA	NA	TRBV20-1	TRBJ2-7	CSALPRAGHHYEQYF	TGCAGTGCCCTTCCTCGCGCGGGACATCACTACGAGCAGTACTTC
few	TRBD2	TRBV12-3/TRBV12-4	TRBJ2-3	CASLREAGTDTQYF	TGTGCCAGCCTCCGGGAGGCGGGCACAGATACGCAGTATTTT
NA	NA	TRBV20-1	TRBJ1-2	CSARDRAAYGYTF	TGCAGTGCTAGAGACAGGGCTGCCTATGGCTACACCTTC
few	NA	TRBV27	TRBJ2-3	CASSLGLPRDTQYF	TGTGCCAGCAGTTTAGGTCTCCCAAGGGATACGCAGTATTTT
NA	NA	TRBV5-4	TRBJ2-3	CASSTEGVVADTQYF	TGTGCCAGCAGCACAGAGGGGGTAGTTGCAGATACGCAGTATTTT
NA	TRBD1	TRBV3-1	TRBJ1-1	CASSQDPGTGLNTEAFF	TGTGCCAGCAGCCAAGATCCGGGGACAGGACTGAACACTGAAGCTTTCTTT
NA	TRBD1	TRBV7-2	TRBJ1-2	CASSLAGTDYGYTF	TGTGCCAGCAGCTTAGCGGGGACAGACTATGGCTACACCTTC
NA	NA	TRBV12-3/TRBV12-4	TRBJ2-1	CASNKPGRGVDPNEQLF	TGTGCCAGCAACAAACCGGGACGAGGGGTGGACCCCAATGAGCAGCTCTTC
NA	NA	TRBV6-5	TRBJ1-1	CASSSDGGGTEAFF	TGTGCCAGCAGTTCGGACGGGGGGGGCACTGAAGCTTTCTTT
NA	NA	TRBV27	TRBJ2-3	CASSLLAGPADTQYF	TGTGCCAGCAGTTTACTAGCTGGGCCCGCAGATACGCAGTATTTT
NA	NA	TRBV29-1	TRBJ2-1	CSVEEGTNEQFF	TGCAGCGTTGAAGAAGGCACCAATGAGCAGTTCTTC
NA	NA	TRBV6-5	TRBJ2-7	CASSTRGTYEQYF	TGTGCCAGCAGTACACGGGGAACCTACGAGCAGTACTTC
NA	NA	TRBV27	TRBJ2-1	CASSFQTRTRYNEQFF	TGTGCCAGCAGTTTCCAAACGCGGACACGCTACAATGAGCAGTTCTTC
NA	NA	TRBV29-1	TRBJ2-1	CSVDPNNEQFF	TGCAGCGTGGACCCAAACAATGAGCAGTTCTTC
NA	TRBD1	TRBV7-3	TRBJ2-4	CASSWGQYNIQYF	TGTGCCAGCAGCTGGGGACAGTATAACATTCAGTACTTC
NA	NA	TRBV4-1	TRBJ1-5	CASSQDRGLDNQPQHF	TGCGCCAGCAGCCAAGATCGGGGGCTCGACAATCAGCCCCAGCATTTT
few	TRBD2	TRBV7-2	TRBJ2-7	CASSLASGSYEQYF	TGTGCCAGCAGCTTAGCTAGCGGGTCCTACGAGCAGTACTTC
NA	NA	TRBV29-1	TRBJ2-5	CSVDRLDYQETQYF	TGCAGCGTTGACAGACTAGACTACCAAGAGACCCAGTACTTC
NA	NA	TRBV29-1	TRBJ2-7	CSVASGSYEQYF	TGCAGCGTTGCGTCGGGATCCTACGAGCAGTACTTC
NA	TRBD2	TRBV20-1	TRBJ2-3	CSAPSAMTSGSLIVADTQYF	TGCAGTGCTCCGAGCGCCATGACTAGCGGGAGTCTTATCGTCGCAGATACGCAGTATTTT
NA	NA	TRBV4-1	TRBJ2-2	CASSHGQYTGELFF	TGCGCCAGCAGCCACGGACAGTACACCGGGGAGCTGTTTTTT
NA	TRBD2	TRBV20-1	TRBJ2-5	CSVPTGRDRETQYF	TGCAGTGTCCCCACCGGGAGGGATAGGGAGACCCAGTACTTC
few	TRBD1	TRBV13	TRBJ2-3	CASSLGTGSSTDTQYF	TGTGCCAGCAGCCTCGGGACAGGCAGTAGCACAGATACGCAGTATTTT
few	TRBD1	TRBV7-8	TRBJ1-2	CASSLAGTAPISGGYTF	TGTGCCAGCAGCTTAGCCGGGACAGCCCCAATAAGTGGTGGCTACACCTTC
NA	TRBD1	TRBV10-3	TRBJ2-7	CAISERQGSSYEQYF	TGTGCCATCAGTGAGAGACAGGGAAGTTCCTACGAGCAGTACTTC
NA	NA	TRBV29-1	TRBJ2-5	CSVEDGSEQETQYF	TGCAGCGTTGAAGATGGGTCAGAACAAGAGACCCAGTACTTC
NA	NA	TRBV7-9	TRBJ2-5	CASSLVGQALETQYF	TGTGCCAGCAGCTTAGTTGGGCAGGCGCTCGAGACCCAGTACTTC
few	TRBD1	TRBV12-3/TRBV12-4	TRBJ2-3	CASSRQGVSTDTQYF	TGTGCCAGCAGCAGACAGGGCGTAAGCACAGATACGCAGTATTTT
NA	TRBD1	TRBV12-3/TRBV12-4	TRBJ1-1	CASSSLGGAEAFF	TGTGCCAGCAGTTCCTTAGGGGGCGCCGAAGCTTTCTTT
NA	NA	TRBV11-2	TRBJ2-6	CASSLGATGSGANVLTF	TGTGCCAGCAGCTTGGGGGCTACAGGGTCTGGGGCCAACGTCCTGACTTTC
NA	NA	TRBV4-1	TRBJ2-7	CASSQDPGHEQYF	TGCGCCAGCAGCCAAGATCCGGGTCACGAGCAGTACTTC
NA	TRBD2	TRBV7-2	TRBJ2-1	CASSLLPGGGPYNEQFF	TGTGCCAGCAGCTTGCTCCCGGGCGGGGGACCCTACAATGAGCAGTTCTTC
NA	TRBD2	TRBV3-1	TRBJ2-1	CASSQATSGPYNEQFF	TGTGCCAGCAGCCAAGCGACTAGCGGACCATACAATGAGCAGTTCTTC
NA	NA	TRBV4-1	TRBJ1-6	CASSQAPPGQNSSPLHF	TGCGCCAGCAGCCAAGCCCCACCGGGACAAAATAGTTCACCCCTCCACTTT
NA	TRBD1	TRBV4-2	TRBJ1-6	CASSQDTNLGQARAFSPLHF	TGTGCCAGCAGCCAAGACACCAACCTGGGACAGGCTAGGGCTTTTTCACCCCTCCACTTT
few	TRBD2	TRBV6-6	TRBJ2-3	CASSYSLAVTSTDTQYF	TGTGCCAGCAGTTACTCCCTAGCGGTAACTAGCACAGATACGCAGTATTTT
NA	NA	TRBV7-2	TRBJ2-5	CAWSTMGGGGETQYF	TGTGCCTGGAGCACCATGGGAGGGGGAGGGGAGACCCAGTACTTC